This T cell receptor (beta chain) comes out of a study of shared clonotypes between healthy human individuals. Details on this clone: What it binds is not known.

Study-level points and caveats: Non-shared clonotypes were found to have lower generation probabilities than the clonotypes that were shared by all four of the sorted-subset donors.

CD45RA+ naive and CD45RA-negative memory subsets were separated from CD4+ cells. Data came from immunoSEQ multiplex PCR; TCRdb stores just in-frame clones and leaves some out. The sample lists roughly 2 million clones; more than 90% were seen once. This CDR3 contains 13 residues. V shed 4 bases and J shed 1 base, with 7 bases lying between them. Germline CDR1 MNHEY, CDR2 SVGAGI. The clonotype comes from a young man in good health. The chain recombines TRBV6-5 with TRBJ1-1; tentative D call: TRBD1 (5 bases). Sequencing used naive CD4+ T cells sorted from blood. Subset here: CD45RA+ positively selected. For the CDR3, the DNA is TGTGCCAGCAGTTGGGGGACGAACACTGAAGCTTTCTTT. Translating gives CASSWGTNTEAFF.